The T cell receptor beta chain under discussion was sequenced for a study of shared clonotypes between healthy human individuals. Trimming removed 2 bases from V and 2 bases from J, with 8 bases in between. The V gene's germline CDR1 is MDHEN and CDR2 SYDVKM. This CDR3 contains 14 residues. This table comes from immunoSEQ multiplex PCR, and its TCRdb copy is limited to in-frame clones, with some not included. The data contain roughly 2.5 million clones, about 92% of them seen just once; the ten biggest clones take up over 0.12%. What was sequenced was naive CD4+ T cells sorted from blood. Subset described: CD45RA+ positively selected. The J gene is TRBJ2-3, the V gene TRBV28; D is undetermined. The TCR originated in a man in his late teens or twenties in good health. The CDR3 sequence: CASSLAALTDTQYF. The CDR3 nucleotides are TGTGCCAGCAGTTTAGCTGCCCTCACAGATACGCAGTATTTT.